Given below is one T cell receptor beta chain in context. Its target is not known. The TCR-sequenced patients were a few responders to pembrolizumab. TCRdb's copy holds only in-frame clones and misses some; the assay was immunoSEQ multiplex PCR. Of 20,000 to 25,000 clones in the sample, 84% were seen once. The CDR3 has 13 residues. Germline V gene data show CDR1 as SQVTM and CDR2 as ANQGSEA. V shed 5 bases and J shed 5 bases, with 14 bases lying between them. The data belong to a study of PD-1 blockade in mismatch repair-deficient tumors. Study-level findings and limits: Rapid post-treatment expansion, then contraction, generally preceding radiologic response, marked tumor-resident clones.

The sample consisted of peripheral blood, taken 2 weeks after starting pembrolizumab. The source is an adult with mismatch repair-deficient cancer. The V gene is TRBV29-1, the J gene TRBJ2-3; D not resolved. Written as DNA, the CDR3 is TGCAGCGTTCCGATACAGCAAGGAGATACGCAGTATTTT. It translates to CSVPIQQGDTQYF.